These T cell receptor beta chains were read from a single sample in a study of blood T cell repertoires in COVID-19. Sequenced by immunoSEQ multiplex PCR; TCRdb stores in-frame clones only, minus some. Of 90,000 to 100,000 clones detected, 75% to 85% appear once; the ten largest clones hold around 22%. Specimen: peripheral blood. The receptors derive from a man aged 65-85 years with acute or convalescent COVID-19. Each CDR3 is given with its conserved first and last residue. The order of the fields is J gene, clone size, V gene, CDR3 length, D gene, CDR3 protein, CDR3 DNA. A D gene is named only where the DNA matches it firmly. The size of a clone is reported for some rows only, either as once, few or many, or as a class for expanded clones.

j_call: TRBJ1-1; clone_size: few; v_call: TRBV10-2; cdr3_length: 13; d_call: NA; cdr3_aa: CASCRGSNTEAFF; cdr3_nt: TGCGCCAGCTGTCGGGGATCGAACACTGAAGCTTTCTTT
j_call: TRBJ2-1; clone_size: NA; v_call: TRBV9; cdr3_length: 17; d_call: TRBD2; cdr3_aa: CASSSHAGTSGRNEQFF; cdr3_nt: TGTGCCAGCAGCTCTCACGCCGGGACTAGCGGGAGGAATGAGCAGTTCTTC
j_call: TRBJ2-7; clone_size: NA; v_call: TRBV13; cdr3_length: 12; d_call: NA; cdr3_aa: CASSFQSYEQYF; cdr3_nt: TGTGCCAGCAGCTTCCAATCCTACGAGCAGTACTTC
j_call: TRBJ1-1; clone_size: NA; v_call: TRBV11-2; cdr3_length: 14; d_call: NA; cdr3_aa: CASSLAYSNTEAFF; cdr3_nt: TGTGCCAGCAGCTTAGCGTACAGTAACACTGAAGCTTTCTTT
j_call: TRBJ2-3; clone_size: NA; v_call: TRBV19; cdr3_length: 12; d_call: TRBD2; cdr3_aa: CASSTSEDTQYF; cdr3_nt: TGTGCCAGTAGCACTAGCGAGGATACGCAGTATTTT
j_call: TRBJ2-5; clone_size: NA; v_call: TRBV19; cdr3_length: 12; d_call: TRBD1; cdr3_aa: CASSMTGQTQYF; cdr3_nt: TGTGCCAGTAGTATGACAGGGCAAACCCAGTACTTC
j_call: TRBJ2-2; clone_size: few; v_call: TRBV5-5; cdr3_length: 16; d_call: NA; cdr3_aa: CASSFPRGGNTGELFF; cdr3_nt: TGTGCCAGCAGCTTCCCTCGTGGAGGGAACACCGGGGAGCTGTTTTTT
j_call: TRBJ2-3; clone_size: once; v_call: TRBV27; cdr3_length: 17; d_call: TRBD2; cdr3_aa: CASSFRPGLAGTDTQYF; cdr3_nt: TGTGCCAGCAGTTTCAGACCGGGACTAGCAGGCACAGATACGCAGTATTTT
j_call: TRBJ2-3; clone_size: NA; v_call: TRBV18; cdr3_length: 16; d_call: TRBD1; cdr3_aa: CASSPPGTGRTDTQYF; cdr3_nt: TGTGCCAGCTCACCCCCGGGGACAGGGAGGACAGATACGCAGTATTTT
j_call: TRBJ1-4; clone_size: NA; v_call: TRBV6-5; cdr3_length: 15; d_call: TRBD1; cdr3_aa: CASSSDRALGEKLFF; cdr3_nt: TGTGCCAGCAGTTCGGACAGGGCCCTGGGAGAAAAACTGTTTTTT
j_call: TRBJ2-7; clone_size: NA; v_call: TRBV7-7; cdr3_length: 15; d_call: NA; cdr3_aa: CASSLVSGPTYEQYF; cdr3_nt: TGTGCTAGCAGCTTAGTCTCAGGGCCAACCTACGAGCAGTACTTC
j_call: TRBJ1-5; clone_size: once; v_call: TRBV7-5; cdr3_length: 19; d_call: NA; cdr3_aa: CARSPMGQGPHYSNQPQHF; cdr3_nt: TGTGCCAGAAGCCCCATGGGACAGGGGCCCCATTATAGCAATCAGCCCCAGCATTTT
j_call: TRBJ2-3; clone_size: NA; v_call: TRBV21-1; cdr3_length: 16; d_call: NA; cdr3_aa: CASSKPTGSSTDTQYF; cdr3_nt: TGTGCCAGCAGCAAACCGACTGGTTCTAGCACAGATACGCAGTATTTT
j_call: TRBJ2-5; clone_size: NA; v_call: TRBV28; cdr3_length: 17; d_call: TRBD2; cdr3_aa: CASPTDREGLELETQYF; cdr3_nt: TGTGCCAGCCCTACGGACCGGGAGGGCCTTGAACTGGAGACCCAGTACTTC
j_call: TRBJ2-7; clone_size: NA; v_call: TRBV24-1; cdr3_length: 16; d_call: TRBD2; cdr3_aa: CATSDQRTSGRYEQYF; cdr3_nt: TGTGCCACCAGTGACCAAAGGACTAGCGGGAGGTACGAGCAGTACTTC
j_call: TRBJ2-2; clone_size: NA; v_call: TRBV5-4; cdr3_length: 17; d_call: TRBD1; cdr3_aa: CASRDRQGGMNTGELFF; cdr3_nt: TGTGCCAGCAGAGACAGACAGGGCGGAATGAACACCGGGGAGCTGTTTTTT
j_call: TRBJ1-1; clone_size: NA; v_call: TRBV7-9; cdr3_length: 13; d_call: TRBD1; cdr3_aa: CASSPQGAAEAFF; cdr3_nt: TGTGCCAGCAGCCCACAGGGGGCCGCTGAAGCTTTCTTT
j_call: TRBJ2-7; clone_size: NA; v_call: TRBV30; cdr3_length: 14; d_call: TRBD1; cdr3_aa: CAWSRQGRNYEQYF; cdr3_nt: TGTGCCTGGAGCCGACAGGGAAGGAATTACGAGCAGTACTTC
j_call: TRBJ1-2; clone_size: NA; v_call: TRBV12-3/TRBV12-4; cdr3_length: 12; d_call: TRBD1; cdr3_aa: CASSWDRGGYTF; cdr3_nt: TGTGCCAGCAGTTGGGACAGGGGTGGCTACACCTTC
j_call: TRBJ2-3; clone_size: NA; v_call: TRBV7-2; cdr3_length: 15; d_call: TRBD2; cdr3_aa: CASSLAREGFSAQYF; cdr3_nt: TGTGCCAGCAGCTTAGCCCGGGAGGGGTTTTCGGCGCAGTATTTT
j_call: TRBJ1-4; clone_size: NA; v_call: TRBV9; cdr3_length: 16; d_call: NA; cdr3_aa: CASSPSGGARGEKLFF; cdr3_nt: TGTGCCAGCAGCCCCTCAGGCGGGGCGCGTGGAGAAAAACTGTTTTTT
j_call: TRBJ1-1; clone_size: NA; v_call: TRBV3-1/TRBV3-2; cdr3_length: 15; d_call: TRBD1; cdr3_aa: CASSPRGTGGTEAFF; cdr3_nt: TGTGCCAGCAGCCCTCGCGGGACAGGGGGCACTGAAGCTTTCTTT
j_call: TRBJ2-2; clone_size: NA; v_call: TRBV28; cdr3_length: 17; d_call: NA; cdr3_aa: CASSTISRGLGSGELFF; cdr3_nt: TGTGCCAGCTCAACCATTAGCAGGGGATTAGGTTCCGGGGAGCTGTTTTTT
j_call: TRBJ1-2; clone_size: NA; v_call: TRBV6-2/TRBV6-3; cdr3_length: 15; d_call: NA; cdr3_aa: CASSYSIAGIYGYTF; cdr3_nt: TGTGCCAGCAGTTACTCGATCGCAGGGATCTATGGCTACACCTTC
j_call: TRBJ2-5; clone_size: few; v_call: TRBV5-4; cdr3_length: 14; d_call: NA; cdr3_aa: CASSPGGSGETQYF; cdr3_nt: TGTGCCAGCAGCCCTGGGGGGTCAGGAGAGACCCAGTACTTC
j_call: TRBJ2-5; clone_size: NA; v_call: TRBV5-1; cdr3_length: 14; d_call: NA; cdr3_aa: CASSLAREKETQYF; cdr3_nt: TGCGCCAGCAGCTTGGCCCGGGAGAAAGAGACCCAGTACTTC
j_call: TRBJ2-7; clone_size: few; v_call: TRBV4-2; cdr3_length: 14; d_call: TRBD1; cdr3_aa: CASSQGQGAYEQYF; cdr3_nt: TGTGCCAGCAGCCAAGGACAGGGGGCGTACGAGCAGTACTTC
j_call: TRBJ2-7; clone_size: NA; v_call: TRBV6-8; cdr3_length: 13; d_call: NA; cdr3_aa: CASKGQGSYEQYF; cdr3_nt: TGTGCCAGCAAGGGGCAGGGCTCCTACGAGCAGTACTTC
j_call: TRBJ2-7; clone_size: NA; v_call: TRBV9; cdr3_length: 16; d_call: NA; cdr3_aa: CASRKSWGGHSYEQYF; cdr3_nt: TGTGCCAGCAGAAAAAGCTGGGGCGGACATTCCTACGAGCAGTACTTC
j_call: TRBJ2-7; clone_size: NA; v_call: TRBV28; cdr3_length: 16; d_call: TRBD2; cdr3_aa: CASSTILAGGSYEQYF; cdr3_nt: TGTGCCAGCAGTACAATCCTAGCGGGAGGATCCTACGAGCAGTACTTC
j_call: TRBJ2-1; clone_size: few; v_call: TRBV5-1; cdr3_length: 13; d_call: TRBD2; cdr3_aa: CASNREGGNEQFF; cdr3_nt: TGCGCCAGCAATCGGGAGGGAGGCAATGAGCAGTTCTTC
j_call: TRBJ2-1; clone_size: NA; v_call: TRBV7-3; cdr3_length: 13; d_call: NA; cdr3_aa: CASSPPTRDEQFF; cdr3_nt: TGTGCCAGCAGCCCACCGACTAGGGATGAGCAGTTCTTC
j_call: TRBJ2-7; clone_size: NA; v_call: TRBV7-2; cdr3_length: 16; d_call: TRBD2; cdr3_aa: CASSFTGTSGGTEQYF; cdr3_nt: TGTGCCAGCAGCTTTACCGGGACTAGCGGAGGGACCGAGCAGTACTTC
j_call: TRBJ1-5; clone_size: NA; v_call: TRBV18; cdr3_length: 16; d_call: TRBD1; cdr3_aa: CASSQADRGSNQPQHF; cdr3_nt: TGTGCCAGCTCACAGGCAGACAGGGGTAGCAATCAGCCCCAGCATTTT
j_call: TRBJ2-2; clone_size: NA; v_call: TRBV30; cdr3_length: 17; d_call: TRBD2; cdr3_aa: CAWSPGGGRRGTGELFF; cdr3_nt: TGTGCCTGGAGTCCCGGGGGGGGGCGGCGAGGCACCGGGGAGCTGTTTTTT
j_call: TRBJ2-3; clone_size: NA; v_call: TRBV5-1; cdr3_length: 17; d_call: NA; cdr3_aa: CASSLDRLAFVTDTQYF; cdr3_nt: TGCGCCAGCAGCTTGGATCGGCTAGCGTTTGTCACAGATACGCAGTATTTT
j_call: TRBJ2-3; clone_size: NA; v_call: TRBV7-2; cdr3_length: 14; d_call: TRBD1; cdr3_aa: CASSFRDRGRSQYF; cdr3_nt: TGTGCCAGCAGCTTCAGGGACAGGGGCCGGTCGCAGTATTTT
j_call: TRBJ1-1; clone_size: NA; v_call: TRBV10-3; cdr3_length: 12; d_call: NA; cdr3_aa: CAISGQNTEAFF; cdr3_nt: TGTGCCATCAGTGGACAGAACACTGAAGCTTTCTTT
j_call: TRBJ2-3; clone_size: NA; v_call: TRBV7-2; cdr3_length: 17; d_call: TRBD2; cdr3_aa: CASRRLAGAASTDTQYF; cdr3_nt: TGTGCCAGCAGACGGCTAGCGGGAGCTGCGAGCACAGATACGCAGTATTTT
j_call: TRBJ2-7; clone_size: NA; v_call: TRBV30; cdr3_length: 14; d_call: NA; cdr3_aa: CAWSVNIWESEQYF; cdr3_nt: TGTGCCTGGAGTGTAAATATTTGGGAGTCCGAGCAGTACTTC
j_call: TRBJ2-7; clone_size: NA; v_call: TRBV5-1; cdr3_length: 13; d_call: NA; cdr3_aa: CASTIDSYYEQYF; cdr3_nt: TGCGCCAGCACCATTGACTCGTATTACGAGCAGTACTTC